Shown below are 10 T cell receptor beta chains from a single sample sequenced in a study of blood T cell repertoires in COVID-19. Repertoires were generated with immunoSEQ multiplex PCR, while TCRdb's copy carries only in-frame clones and drops some. The sample includes hundreds of thousands of clones, nearly 90% of them seen just once. Input material: PBMCs or T cells enriched from blood (not recorded which). The receptor set was obtained from a woman aged 18 to 35 with acute COVID-19.

This clone was recorded a few times. The chain recombines TRBV2 with TRBJ1-2; perhaps TRBD1 as D (6 bases). V lost 7 bases and J 0 bases, leaving 15 bases between the germline ends. This CDR3 has 15 amino acids. CDR1 is SNHLY and CDR2 is FYNNEI in the germline V gene. The CDR3: CASTHRQEPNYGYTF. In nucleotides, the CDR3 is TGTGCCAGCACCCACCGACAGGAGCCTAACTATGGCTACACCTTC.

This clone came up once. V gene TRBV5-1 combines with J gene TRBJ1-6; D is possibly TRBD1 (5 bases). Germline values: CDR1 SGHRS, CDR2 YFSETQ. The length of the CDR3 is 17 residues. Trimming took off 0 bases at V and 3 bases at J, with 13 bases between the two ends. In DNA form, the CDR3 reads TGCGCCAGCAGCTTGGCCGGGCAGGGACTCTATAATTCACCCCTCCACTTT. Amino acids: CASSLAGQGLYNSPLHF.

This chain uses TRBV7-9 with TRBJ2-5, with TRBD1 identical over 9 bases. CDR3 length equals 15 residues. The germline V gene has CDR1 SEHNR and CDR2 FQNEAQ (reference sequence). V dropped 5 bases and J dropped 4; count of bases not matched to a gene: 8. CDR3 nucleotide sequence: TGTGCCAGCAGCACGTACAGGGGGCGGGGAGAGACCCAGTACTTC. Amino acids: CASSTYRGRGETQYF. Based on the CDR3 plus reference TRBV7-9 and TRBJ2-5, the full variable domain is DTGVSQNPRHKITKRGQNVTFRCDPISEHNRLYWYRQTLGQGPEFLTYFQNEAQLEKSRLLSDRFSAERPKGSFSTLEIQRTEQGDSAMYLCASSTYRGRGETQYFGPGTRLLVL.

The chain is built from TRBV28 and TRBJ2-3; 7 bases are shared with TRBD1. The CDR3 sequence is 16 residues long. Trimming at V came to 3 bases and at J to 8 bases, leaving 14 bases not matched to a gene. Germline CDR1 is MDHEN and CDR2 is SYDVKM. The CDR3 region has the DNA TGTGCCAGCAGTTTTGACAGGGTGACCTCATGGGGTACGCAGTATTTT. It encodes CASSFDRVTSWGTQYF.

This chain links TRBV30 with TRBJ1-3; TRBD1 matches 9 bases. Germline CDR1 is GTSNPN and CDR2 is SVGIG (reference sequence). J gave up 6 bases and V 2 bases, and 8 bases lay outside the gene matches. The CDR3 is made up of 15 amino acids. CDR3 in DNA: TGTGCCTGGAGTCGCGGGACAGGGATTGCAAACACCATATATTTT. Amino acids: CAWSRGTGIANTIYF. Full variable domain (remainder filled in from reference TRBV30 and TRBJ1-3): SQTIHQWPATLVQPVGSPLSLECTVEGTSNPNLYWYRQAAGRGLQLLFYSVGIGQISSEVPQNLSASRPQDRQFILSSKKLLLSDSGFYLCAWSRGTGIANTIYFGEGSWLTVV.

J is TRBJ2-1 and V is TRBV2, with 11 bases identical to TRBD2. CDR1 and CDR2 (germline): SNHLY, FYNNEI. The CDR3 length is 16 residues. After removal of 8 bases from V and 5 bases from J, the junction contained 11 bases not matched to a gene. The CDR3 DNA is TGTGCCAGCGTAAGACGACTAGCGGGGTCCAACAATGAGCAGTTCTTC. It yields the protein CASVRRLAGSNNEQFF.

The chain combines TRBV6-5 with TRBJ1-5; the D gene is possibly TRBD1 (5 bases). Trimming left V 6 bases short and J 0 bases short, with 12 bases between. Germline CDR1 and CDR2: MNHEY and SVGAGI. The CDR3 contains 15 residues. The CDR3 coding sequence is TGTGCCAGCAGAAGACAGATAAATAGCAATCAGCCCCAGCATTTT. Encoded protein: CASRRQINSNQPQHF.

The V and J genes are TRBV11-2 and TRBJ2-2; D is perhaps TRBD1 (6 bases). Germline values: CDR1 SGHAT, CDR2 FQNNGV. Trimming took off 6 bases at V and 7 bases at J, with 21 bases between the two ends. CDR3 length: 16 amino acids. The CDR3 DNA is TGTGCCAGCAGACCCATCAGGGGACCTAGGAGCGGGGAGCTGTTTTTT. As protein: CASRPIRGPRSGELFF. Using reference TRBV11-2 and TRBJ2-2 for the parts outside the CDR3, the full variable domain is EAGVAQSPRYKIIEKRQSVAFWCNPISGHATLYWYQQILGQGPKLLIQFQNNGVVDDSQLPKDRFSAERLKGVDSTLKIQPAKLEDSAVYLCASRPIRGPRSGELFFGEGSRLTVL.

CDR3 DNA: TGCAGCGTTGAATATCTAGCCAGAGAGACCCAGTACTTC. Translating it yields CSVEYLARETQYF. The chain employs TRBV29-1 and TRBJ2-5, with D possibly TRBD2 on 5 matching bases. The CDR3 is 13 amino acids. V dropped 2 bases and J dropped 4 bases, with 11 bases sitting between them. Germline CDR1 SQVTM, CDR2 ANQGSEA.

This clone was counted a single time. The genes are TRBV7-2 and TRBJ1-1; D remains ambiguous. V was trimmed by 3 bases and J by 0 bases, leaving 5 bases between them. This CDR3 spans 13 amino acids. Per the germline V gene, CDR1 is SGHTA and CDR2 is FQGNSA. CDR3 coding DNA: TGTGCCAGCAGCTTTCAGATGAACACTGAAGCTTTCTTT. Translating gives CASSFQMNTEAFF.